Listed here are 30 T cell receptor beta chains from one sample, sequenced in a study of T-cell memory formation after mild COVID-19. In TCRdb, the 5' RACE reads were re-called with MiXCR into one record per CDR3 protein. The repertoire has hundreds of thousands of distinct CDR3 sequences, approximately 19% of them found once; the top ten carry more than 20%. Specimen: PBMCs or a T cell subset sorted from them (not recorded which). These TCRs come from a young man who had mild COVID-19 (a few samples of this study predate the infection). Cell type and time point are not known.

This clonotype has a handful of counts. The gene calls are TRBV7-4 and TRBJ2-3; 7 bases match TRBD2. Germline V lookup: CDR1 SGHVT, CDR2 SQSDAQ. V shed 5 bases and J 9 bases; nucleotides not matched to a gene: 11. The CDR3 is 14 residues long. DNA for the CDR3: TGTGCCAGCAGCCCCCTGGGGGGGGGTTTGACGCAGTATTTT. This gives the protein CASSPLGGGLTQYF.

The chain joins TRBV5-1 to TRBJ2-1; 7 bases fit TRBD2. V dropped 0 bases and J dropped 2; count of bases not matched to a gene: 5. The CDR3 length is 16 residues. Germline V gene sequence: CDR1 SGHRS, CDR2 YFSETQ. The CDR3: CASSLVAGTTYNEQFF. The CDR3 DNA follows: TGCGCCAGCAGCTTGGTTGCCGGGACTACCTACAATGAGCAGTTCTTC.

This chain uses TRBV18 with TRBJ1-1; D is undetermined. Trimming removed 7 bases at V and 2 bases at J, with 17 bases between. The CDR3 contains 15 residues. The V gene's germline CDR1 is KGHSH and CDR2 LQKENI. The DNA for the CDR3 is TGTGCCAGCTTCCAGTCTCTCAGGACCAACACTGAAGCTTTCTTT. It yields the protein CASFQSLRTNTEAFF. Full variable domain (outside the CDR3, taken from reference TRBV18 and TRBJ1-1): NAGVMQNPRHLVRRRGQEARLRCSPMKGHSHVYWYRQLPEEGLKFMVYLQKENIIDESGMPKERFSAEFPKEGPSILRIQQVVRGDSAAYFCASFQSLRTNTEAFFGQGTRLTVV.

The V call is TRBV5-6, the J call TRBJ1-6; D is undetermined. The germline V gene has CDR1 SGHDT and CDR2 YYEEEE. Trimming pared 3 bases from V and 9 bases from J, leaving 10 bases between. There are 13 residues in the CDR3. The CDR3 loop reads CASSSWSGSPLHF. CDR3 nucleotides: TGTGCCAGCAGCTCTTGGTCCGGTTCACCCCTCCACTTT.

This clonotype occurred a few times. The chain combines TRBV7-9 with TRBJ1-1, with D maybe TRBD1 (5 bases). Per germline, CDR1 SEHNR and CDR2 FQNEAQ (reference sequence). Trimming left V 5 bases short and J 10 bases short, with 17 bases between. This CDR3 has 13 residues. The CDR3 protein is CASSPPTGALAFF. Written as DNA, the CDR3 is TGTGCCAGCAGCCCCCCCACCGGGGCCCTAGCTTTCTTT.

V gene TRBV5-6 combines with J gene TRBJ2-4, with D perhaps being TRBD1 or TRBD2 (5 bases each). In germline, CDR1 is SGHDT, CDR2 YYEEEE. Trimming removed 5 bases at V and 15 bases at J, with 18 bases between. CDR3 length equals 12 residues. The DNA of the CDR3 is TGTGCCAGCAGTTTAGGGACGGGCCCGAGGTACTTC. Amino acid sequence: CASSLGTGPRYF.

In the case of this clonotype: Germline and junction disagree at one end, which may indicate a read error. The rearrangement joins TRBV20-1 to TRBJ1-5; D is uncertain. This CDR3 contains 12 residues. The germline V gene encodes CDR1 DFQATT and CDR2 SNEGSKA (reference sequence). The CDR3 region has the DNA TGCAGTGCGAGAGGATTTGGTCAGCCCCAGCATTTT. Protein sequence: CSARGFGQPQHF.

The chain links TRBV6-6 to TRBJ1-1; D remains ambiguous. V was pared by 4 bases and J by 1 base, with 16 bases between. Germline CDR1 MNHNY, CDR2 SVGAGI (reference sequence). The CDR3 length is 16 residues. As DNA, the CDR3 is TGTGCCAGCAGTTTCCGGCAGCCTAGGAGGAACACTGAAGCTTTCTTT. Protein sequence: CASSFRQPRRNTEAFF.

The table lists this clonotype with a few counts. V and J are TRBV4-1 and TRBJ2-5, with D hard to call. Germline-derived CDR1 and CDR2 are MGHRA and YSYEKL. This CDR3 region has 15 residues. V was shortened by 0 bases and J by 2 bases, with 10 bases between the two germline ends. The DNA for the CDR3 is TGCGCCAGCAGCCAAGAAATGAGCGTACAAGAGACCCAGTACTTC. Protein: CASSQEMSVQETQYF.

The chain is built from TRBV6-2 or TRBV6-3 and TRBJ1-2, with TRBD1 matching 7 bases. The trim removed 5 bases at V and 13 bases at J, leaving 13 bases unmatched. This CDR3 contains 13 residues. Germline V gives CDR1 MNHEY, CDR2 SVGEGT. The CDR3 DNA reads TGTGCCAGCAGTCCTGGGACAGCGCGTCCTGGCACCTTC. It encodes CASSPGTARPGTF.

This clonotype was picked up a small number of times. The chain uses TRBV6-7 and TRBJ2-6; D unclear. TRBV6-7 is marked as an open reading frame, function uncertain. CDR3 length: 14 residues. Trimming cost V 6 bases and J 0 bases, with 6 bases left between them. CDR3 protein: CASRPPSGANVLTF. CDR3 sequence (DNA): TGTGCCAGCAGACCCCCCTCTGGGGCCAACGTCCTGACTTTC.

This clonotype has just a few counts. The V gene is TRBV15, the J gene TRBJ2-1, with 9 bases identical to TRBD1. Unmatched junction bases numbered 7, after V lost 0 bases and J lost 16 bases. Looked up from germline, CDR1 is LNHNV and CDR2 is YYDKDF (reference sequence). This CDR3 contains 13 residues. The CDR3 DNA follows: TGTGCCACCAGCAGAGAAGCAGGGGACAGGGCATTCTTC. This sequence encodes CATSREAGDRAFF.

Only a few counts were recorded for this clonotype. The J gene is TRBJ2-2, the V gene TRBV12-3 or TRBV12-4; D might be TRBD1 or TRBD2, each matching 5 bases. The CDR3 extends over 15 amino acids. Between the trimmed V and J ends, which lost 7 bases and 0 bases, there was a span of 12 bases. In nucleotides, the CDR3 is TGTGCCAGCAAGCCGGGACCCCCGAACACCGGGGAGCTGTTTTTT. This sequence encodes CASKPGPPNTGELFF.

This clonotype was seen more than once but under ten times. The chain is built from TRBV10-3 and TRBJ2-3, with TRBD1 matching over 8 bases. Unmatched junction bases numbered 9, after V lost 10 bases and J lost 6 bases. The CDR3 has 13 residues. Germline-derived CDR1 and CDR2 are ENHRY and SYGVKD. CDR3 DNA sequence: TGTGCCAGCCAGGGGGCTCCCACGGATACGCAGTATTTT. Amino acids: CASQGAPTDTQYF.

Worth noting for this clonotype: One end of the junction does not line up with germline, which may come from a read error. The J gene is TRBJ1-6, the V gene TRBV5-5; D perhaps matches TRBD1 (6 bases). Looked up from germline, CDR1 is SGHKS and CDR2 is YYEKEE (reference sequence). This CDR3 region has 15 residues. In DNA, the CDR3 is TGTGCCAGCAGGGATCAAGGGACAAGTAATACACCCCTCCACTTT. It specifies CASRDQGTSNTPLHF.

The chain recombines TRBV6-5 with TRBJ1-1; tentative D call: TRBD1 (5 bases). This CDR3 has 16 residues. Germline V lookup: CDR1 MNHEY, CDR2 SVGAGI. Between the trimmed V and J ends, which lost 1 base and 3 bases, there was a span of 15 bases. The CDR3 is CASSYFPGLGDTEAFF. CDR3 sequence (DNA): TGTGCCAGCAGTTACTTCCCAGGGTTGGGGGACACTGAAGCTTTCTTT.

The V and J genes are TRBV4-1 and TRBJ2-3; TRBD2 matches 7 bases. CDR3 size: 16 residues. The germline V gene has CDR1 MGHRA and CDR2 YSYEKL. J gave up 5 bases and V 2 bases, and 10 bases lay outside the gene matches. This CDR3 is CASSQPSGRGRDTQYF. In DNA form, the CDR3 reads TGCGCCAGCAGCCAACCCTCGGGGAGGGGAAGAGATACGCAGTATTTT.

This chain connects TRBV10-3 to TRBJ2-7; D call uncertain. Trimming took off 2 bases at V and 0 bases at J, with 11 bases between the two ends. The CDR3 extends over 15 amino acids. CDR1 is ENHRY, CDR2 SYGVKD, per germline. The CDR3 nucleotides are TGTGCCATCAGTGAGCCCCCGGGTAGCTCCTACGAGCAGTACTTC. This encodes CAISEPPGSSYEQYF.

DNA for the CDR3: TGTGCCTGGAGTTCAGGGAATTACGGCTACACCTTC. This sequence encodes CAWSSGNYGYTF. The gene calls are TRBV30 and TRBJ1-2, with D tentatively TRBD1 (5 bases). The CDR3 spans 12 residues. Germline CDR1 GTSNPN, CDR2 SVGIG (reference sequence). V dropped 2 bases and J dropped 8 bases, with 12 bases sitting between them.

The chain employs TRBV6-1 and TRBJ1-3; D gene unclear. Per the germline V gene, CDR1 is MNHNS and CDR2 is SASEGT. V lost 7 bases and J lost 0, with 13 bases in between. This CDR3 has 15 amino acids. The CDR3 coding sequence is TGTGCCAGCACCCTCGGACCGAGCTCTGGAAACACCATATATTTT. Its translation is CASTLGPSSGNTIYF.

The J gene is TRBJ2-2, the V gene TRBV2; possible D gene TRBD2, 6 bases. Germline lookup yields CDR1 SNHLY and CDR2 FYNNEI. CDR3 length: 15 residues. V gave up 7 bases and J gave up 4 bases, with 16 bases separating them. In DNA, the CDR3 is TGTGCCAGCAAAGAAGGGGCGGGGAGCACCGGGGAGCTGTTTTTT. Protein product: CASKEGAGSTGELFF.

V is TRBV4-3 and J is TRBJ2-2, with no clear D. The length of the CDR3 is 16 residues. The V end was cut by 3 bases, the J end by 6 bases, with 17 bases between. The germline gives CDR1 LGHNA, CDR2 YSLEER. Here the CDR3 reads CASSQPLTTVSGELFF. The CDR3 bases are TGCGCCAGCAGCCAGCCATTAACCACGGTCTCCGGGGAGCTGTTTTTT.

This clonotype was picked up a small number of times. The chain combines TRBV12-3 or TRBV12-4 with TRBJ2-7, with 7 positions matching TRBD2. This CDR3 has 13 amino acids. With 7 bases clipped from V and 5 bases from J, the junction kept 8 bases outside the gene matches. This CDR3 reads CASTRGGSDEQYF. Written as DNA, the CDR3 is TGTGCCAGCACTCGCGGGGGATCTGACGAGCAGTACTTC.

CDR3: CASSRPGAGANVLTF. The CDR3, as DNA: TGCGCCAGCAGCCGGCCCGGGGCTGGGGCCAACGTCCTGACTTTC. The chain is built from TRBV5-1 and TRBJ2-6; a possible D gene is TRBD2 (5 bases). The CDR3 has 15 amino acids. Germline CDR1 is SGHRS and CDR2 is YFSETQ. V dropped 4 bases and J dropped 2 bases, with 10 bases sitting between them. Looking up the rest from reference TRBV5-1 and TRBJ2-6 gives the full variable domain: KAGVTQTPRYLIKTRGQQVTLSCSPISGHRSVSWYQQTPGQGLQFLFEYFSETQRNKGNFPGRFSGRQFSNSRSEMNVSTLELGDSALYLCASSRPGAGANVLTFGAGSRLTVL.

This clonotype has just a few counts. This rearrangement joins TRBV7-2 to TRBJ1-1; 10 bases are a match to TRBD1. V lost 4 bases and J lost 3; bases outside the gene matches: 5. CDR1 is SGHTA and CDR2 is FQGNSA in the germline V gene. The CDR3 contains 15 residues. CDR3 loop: CASSSQTGGYTEAFF. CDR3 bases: TGTGCCAGCAGCTCACAGACAGGGGGCTACACTGAAGCTTTCTTT.

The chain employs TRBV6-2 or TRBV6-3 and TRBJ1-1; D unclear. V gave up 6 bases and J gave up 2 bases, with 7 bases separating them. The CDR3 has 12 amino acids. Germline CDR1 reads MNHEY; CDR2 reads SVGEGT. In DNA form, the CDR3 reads TGTGCCAGCAGAAGACACAACACTGAAGCTTTCTTT. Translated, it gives CASRRHNTEAFF.

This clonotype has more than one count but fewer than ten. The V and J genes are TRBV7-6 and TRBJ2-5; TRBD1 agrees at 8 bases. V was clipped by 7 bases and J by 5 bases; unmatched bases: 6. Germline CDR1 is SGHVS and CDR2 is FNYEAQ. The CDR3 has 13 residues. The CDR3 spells CASTLDRAETQYF. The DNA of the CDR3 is TGTGCCAGCACCTTGGACAGGGCGGAGACCCAGTACTTC.

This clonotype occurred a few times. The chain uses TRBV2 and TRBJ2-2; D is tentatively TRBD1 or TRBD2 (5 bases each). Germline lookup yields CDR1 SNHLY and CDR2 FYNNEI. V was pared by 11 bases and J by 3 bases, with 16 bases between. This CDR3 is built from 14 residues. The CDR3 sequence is CAGTLSSYTGELFF. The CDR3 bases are TGTGCCGGGACCCTCAGTTCTTACACCGGGGAGCTGTTTTTT.

The CDR3 DNA follows: TGCGCCAGCAGCCAGGGTCTTTTGGATGAGCAGTTCTTC. This encodes CASSQGLLDEQFF. The chain couples TRBV5-1 to TRBJ2-1; D is perhaps TRBD1 (5 bases). CDR3 length equals 13 residues. The V gene's germline CDR1 is SGHRS and CDR2 YFSETQ. Trimming took off 4 bases at V and 8 bases at J, with 13 bases between the two ends.

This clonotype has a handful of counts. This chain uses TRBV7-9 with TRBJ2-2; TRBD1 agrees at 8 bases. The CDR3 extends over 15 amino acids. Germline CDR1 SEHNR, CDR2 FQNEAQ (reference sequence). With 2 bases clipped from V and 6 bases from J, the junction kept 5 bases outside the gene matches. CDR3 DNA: TGTGCCAGCAGCTTATCCCCCAGGGGGCCCGGGGAGCTGTTTTTT. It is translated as CASSLSPRGPGELFF.